A single sample gave rise to the 9 T cell receptor beta chains below, sequenced in a study of vaccination effects on CD4 cells after COVID-19. TCRdb's copy holds only in-frame clones and misses some; the assay was immunoSEQ multiplex PCR. The data hold roughly 57,000 clones, with around 80% observed a single time. Within the ViraFEST assay, antigen-specific CD4+ T cells underwent expansion with viral peptide pools prior to sequencing. Upon completion of under eleven days in culture, CD4+ T cells were isolated. Convalescent patients had PCR-confirmed SARS-CoV-2 infection between March and December 2020. These receptors have no known antigen. Specimen: CD4+ T cells from PBMCs cultured with HIV peptides, collected before COVID-19 vaccination. Sample subset: HIV-1 Nef peptide pool negative control/reference culture. The source is a human donor who had a prior SARS-CoV-2 infection.

The CDR3 DNA follows: TGTGCCACCAGGGTTGGCGGATACAACAATGAGCAGTTCTTC. Translated: CATRVGGYNNEQFF. V and J are TRBV15 and TRBJ2-1; D unresolved. V shed 6 bases and J shed 5 bases, with 14 bases lying between them. The germline V gene has CDR1 LNHNV and CDR2 YYDKDF (reference sequence). CDR3 length: 14 amino acids.

The chain carries TRBV5-6 and TRBJ1-6, with D unresolved. The CDR3 is made up of 17 amino acids. Trimming left V 0 bases short and J 8 bases short, with 18 bases between. Germline CDR1 SGHDT, CDR2 YYEEEE. CDR3 region: CASSLAVAGSGYSPLHF. The CDR3 region has the DNA TGTGCCAGCAGCTTGGCCGTGGCGGGGAGCGGTTATTCACCCCTCCACTTT.

The chain has TRBV6-2 or TRBV6-3 and TRBJ2-2, with 11 bases fitting TRBD2. The CDR3 runs to 17 residues. Germline assignment: CDR1 MNHEY and CDR2 SVGEGT. J was trimmed by 2 bases and V by 4 bases; bases with no gene match: 6. The CDR3, as DNA: TGTGCCAGCAGTTGGGTTAGCGGGGGGGCCAACACCGGGGAGCTGTTTTTT. Its translation: CASSWVSGGANTGELFF.

This clone was detected a few times. This rearrangement joins TRBV5-1 to TRBJ1-2, with D perhaps TRBD1 (6 bases). This CDR3 has 15 residues. Germline V gene lookup returns CDR1 SGHRS and CDR2 YFSETQ. V was pared by 2 bases and J by 4 bases, with 15 bases between. The CDR3, as DNA: TGCGCCAGCAGCTTAAGACAGGCGTCGGTCTATGGCTACACCTTC. It specifies CASSLRQASVYGYTF.

This sequence joins TRBV5-1 and TRBJ1-3, with D hard to call. This CDR3 contains 16 residues. Germline V gene sequence: CDR1 SGHRS, CDR2 YFSETQ. Trimming pared 1 base from V and 1 base from J, leaving 12 bases between. In DNA form, the CDR3 reads TGCGCCAGCAGCTTGAACAGCCTGAATTCTGGAAACACCATATATTTT. Its translation is CASSLNSLNSGNTIYF.

This clone was picked up a small number of times. The genes are TRBV5-1 and TRBJ2-1; D gene unclear. Germline V CDR1 and CDR2: SGHRS, YFSETQ. The V end lost 3 bases, the J end lost 0 bases, and 13 bases lay between the germline ends. This CDR3 is 16 amino acids long. In DNA, the CDR3 is TGCGCCAGCAGCTCGGATCCGAGGAGCTCCTACAATGAGCAGTTCTTC. Its translation is CASSSDPRSSYNEQFF.

The chain links TRBV9 to TRBJ2-5; no clear D. Trimming cost V 2 bases and J 0 bases, with 11 bases left between them. CDR1 and CDR2 (germline): SGDLS, YYNGEE. This CDR3 spans 15 amino acids. The CDR3 is CASSVGTTYQETQYF. The CDR3 DNA reads as TGTGCCAGCAGCGTGGGCACAACGTACCAAGAGACCCAGTACTTC. Full variable domain (outside the CDR3, taken from reference TRBV9 and TRBJ2-5): DSGVTQTPKHLITATGQRVTLRCSPRSGDLSVYWYQQSLDQGLQFLIQYYNGEERAKGNILERFSAQQFPDLHSELNLSSLELGDSALYFCASSVGTTYQETQYFGPGTRLLVL.

A single count supports this clone. The genes are TRBV11-3 and TRBJ2-2; D gene ambiguous. Germline values: CDR1 SGHNT, CDR2 YENEEA. V lost 5 bases, J lost 8 bases, and 15 bases lay in between. The CDR3 runs to 14 residues. CDR3 residues: CASSENAEGGELFF. The CDR3 DNA sequence: TGTGCCAGCAGCGAAAACGCAGAAGGAGGGGAGCTGTTTTTT.

V gene TRBV23-1 combines with J gene TRBJ2-7; D gene unclear. TRBV23-1 belongs to the ORF category, with a function that is uncertain. V lost 0 bases, J lost 7 bases, and 4 bases lay in between. CDR3 length equals 11 residues. The CDR3 sequence is CASSQSGEQYF. In DNA, the CDR3 is TGCGCCAGCAGTCAATCGGGGGAGCAGTACTTC.